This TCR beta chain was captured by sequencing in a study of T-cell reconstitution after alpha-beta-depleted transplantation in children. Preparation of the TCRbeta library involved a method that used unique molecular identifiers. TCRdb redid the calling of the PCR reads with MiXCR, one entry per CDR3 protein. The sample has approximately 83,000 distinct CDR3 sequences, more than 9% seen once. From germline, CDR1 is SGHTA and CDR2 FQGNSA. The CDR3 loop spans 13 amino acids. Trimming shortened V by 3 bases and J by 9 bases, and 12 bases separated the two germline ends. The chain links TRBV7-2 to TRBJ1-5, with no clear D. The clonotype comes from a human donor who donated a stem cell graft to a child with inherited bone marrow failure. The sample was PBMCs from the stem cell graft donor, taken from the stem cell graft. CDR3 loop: CASSLTGLGPQHF. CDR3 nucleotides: TGTGCCAGCAGCTTGACGGGCCTAGGGCCCCAGCATTTT.